A selection of T cell receptor beta chains follows, all from one sample in a study of T cell repertoires in cytomegalovirus infection. MiXCR, applied by TCRdb to the reads, yields one record per CDR3 protein. In the table there are roughly 760,000 distinct CDR3 sequences, roughly 35% of which are singletons. The sequenced material came from PBMCs. These receptors were collected from a human donor in good health (CMV status not recorded). Some clones in this sample may be carry-over from other donors' samples. Each CDR3 is given with its conserved first and last residue. The D gene is left open where the match is weak. Expanded clones are given a class, and other clones once, few, many or no size at all.

V	D	J	size	DNA	CDR3
TRBV7-8	TRBD1	TRBJ1-4	.	TGTGCCAGCAGCGGGAGGACAGGGAAGGGAGAAAAACTGTTTTTT	CASSGRTGKGEKLFF
TRBV19	.	TRBJ1-1	.	TGTGCCAGTAGTATAGGGGGGCAGAACACTGAAGCTTTCTTT	CASSIGGQNTEAFF
TRBV14	.	TRBJ2-3	few	TGTGCCAGCAGCCAAGATCTCCGCAGCACAGATACGCAGTATTTT	CASSQDLRSTDTQYF
TRBV6-1	.	TRBJ2-7	.	TGTGCCAGCAGGGGGGACCCTTTCTACGAGCAGTACTTC	CASRGDPFYEQYF
TRBV6-2/TRBV6-3	.	TRBJ2-3	few	TGTGCCAGCAGTTCAAGAGAAACAGATACGCAGTATTTT	CASSSRETDTQYF
TRBV19	TRBD1	TRBJ1-5	.	TGTGCCAGTAGTATAGACCGCGGGACAGCCGAAAATCAGTCCCAGCATTTT	CASSIDRGTAENQSQHF
TRBV7-2	.	TRBJ1-5	.	TGTGCCAGCAGCTTCCCTTCTTTGGAGCCCCAGCATTTT	CASSFPSLEPQHF
TRBV19	.	TRBJ2-1	few	TGTGCCAGTAGGATGGAGGGGTACAATGAGCAGTTCTTC	CASRMEGYNEQFF
TRBV2	.	TRBJ1-2	.	TGTGCCAGCAGTTTGATGGACAGAGATAACTATGGCTACACCTTC	CASSLMDRDNYGYTF
TRBV4-1	.	TRBJ2-7	.	TGCGCCAGCAGCCAAGAGGGCAGGGTAGGCGAGCAGTACTTC	CASSQEGRVGEQYF
TRBV7-8	.	TRBJ2-3	many	TGTGCCAGCAGCTCATCAACGGCGGATACGCAGTATTTT	CASSSSTADTQYF
TRBV7-8	.	TRBJ1-2	.	TGTGCCAGCAGCTTGGGACATTCTAACTATGGCTACACTTTC	CASSLGHSNYGYTF
TRBV7-6	.	TRBJ2-1	.	TGTGCCAGCAGCTTAGCGGGACTGAGCTCCTACAATGAGCAGTTCTTC	CASSLAGLSSYNEQFF
TRBV28	TRBD1	TRBJ2-7	few	TGTGCCAGCAGTCCCACCTCATTTCAGGGGGTCTACGAGCAGTACTTC	CASSPTSFQGVYEQYF